This T cell receptor (beta chain) was sequenced in a study of early T cells in non-severe SARS-CoV-2 infection. Across the study: Sequencing targeted bulk RNA from unsorted whole blood, leaving chains unpaired. Overall study findings and caveats: Missing private and CD4 specificities, VDJdb matching favored anti-spike CD8 responses.

A few counts support this clonotype. Its antigen is currently unknown. Unique molecular identifier tags were affixed to discrete cDNA molecules. TCRdb re-called the 5' RACE reads with MiXCR, one entry per CDR3 protein. This sample has 60,000 to 75,000 distinct CDR3 sequences, with over 9.5% found just once. Germline lookup yields CDR1 SQVTM and CDR2 ANQGSEA. The CDR3 sequence is 16 residues long. The ends lost 6 bases at V and 3 bases at J; junction bases unmatched: 7. The receptor was isolated from an adult who was a healthcare worker with PCR-confirmed SARS-CoV-2 infection or an uninfected control (not recorded which). This sequence joins TRBV29-1 and TRBJ2-4, with TRBD2 matching 14 bases. The sequenced material came from whole blood. The DNA for the CDR3 is TGCAGCGTCTATGGACTAGCGGGAGGAGGCAAAAACATTCAGTACTTC. It yields the protein CSVYGLAGGGKNIQYF.